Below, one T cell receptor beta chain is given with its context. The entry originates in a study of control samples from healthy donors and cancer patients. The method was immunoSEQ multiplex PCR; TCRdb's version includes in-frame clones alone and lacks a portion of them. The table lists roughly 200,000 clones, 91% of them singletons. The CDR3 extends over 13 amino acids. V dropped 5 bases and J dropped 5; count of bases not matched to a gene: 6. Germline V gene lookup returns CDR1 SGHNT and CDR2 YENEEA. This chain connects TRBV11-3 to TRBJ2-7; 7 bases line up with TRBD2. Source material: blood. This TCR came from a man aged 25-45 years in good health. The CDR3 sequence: CASSGSTSNEQYF. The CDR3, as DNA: TGTGCCAGCAGCGGGTCGACTAGCAACGAGCAGTACTTC.